These 9 T cell receptor beta chains were sequenced from one sample in a study of radiotherapy plus CTLA-4 blockade in lung cancer (dated by TCRdb to about 2018). To prepare the library, the immunoSEQ multiplex PCR assay was applied. The source is immuneACCESS, and TCRdb retained only in-frame sequences with V and J called. Part of the clones is not carried over; for the studies checked, unresolved V genes explain less than half of this, and the remainder is unexplained. This sample lists about 28,000 clones; 70% to 85% were detected once. The leading ten clones occupy approximately 7.7% of the sample. The material was peripheral blood, obtained from a patient treated with radiotherapy plus ipilimumab. The receptors were gathered from a human donor with non-small cell lung cancer who had stable disease on radiotherapy plus ipilimumab.

The rearrangement joins TRBV6-1 to TRBJ1-4, with D possibly matching TRBD1 (6 bases). This CDR3 has 15 residues. The V gene lost 2 bases and the J gene lost 5 bases, with 12 bases spanning the gap. Germline-derived CDR1 and CDR2 are MNHNS and SASEGT. The CDR3 nucleotides read TGTGCCAGCAGTGAACAAAGAGGGGGGAATGAAAAACTGTTTTTT. This codes for CASSEQRGGNEKLFF.

The CDR3 DNA follows: TGTGCCAGCAGCCCTTCTGGGTGGGACACTGAAGCTTTCTTT. This encodes CASSPSGWDTEAFF. The V call is TRBV5-6, the J call TRBJ1-1, with unresolved D. Germline V gives CDR1 SGHDT, CDR2 YYEEEE. V dropped 4 bases and J dropped 3 bases, with 13 bases sitting between them. The CDR3 has 14 amino acids.

This clone was seen only once. The rearrangement uses TRBV4-1 and TRBJ1-1; 8 nucleotides line up with TRBD1. This CDR3 is built from 16 residues. Per the germline V gene, CDR1 is MGHRA and CDR2 is YSYEKL. V was pared by 4 bases and J by 8 bases, with 15 bases of the junction left unmatched. As DNA, the CDR3 is TGCGCCAGCAGCCTCGACCTAGCCCGACAGGGGCTCGAAGCTTTCTTT. It encodes CASSLDLARQGLEAFF.

The rearrangement links TRBV4-1 to TRBJ1-5, with TRBD1 matching over 8 bases. The junction had 10 bases not matched to a gene; V was cut back by 0 bases and J by 6 bases. CDR3 length: 17 amino acids. Germline CDR1 is MGHRA and CDR2 is YSYEKL. CDR3 DNA: TGCGCCAGCAGCCAAGACAGGGGGCTCCTTAGGGGTCAGCCCCAGCATTTT. Its translation is CASSQDRGLLRGQPQHF.

V gene TRBV11-2 combines with J gene TRBJ1-3; possibly TRBD1 for D (5 bases). The V and J ends lost 2 bases and 4 bases respectively, with 12 bases between them. The CDR3 consists of 15 residues. Germline V gives CDR1 SGHAT, CDR2 FQNNGV. The CDR3 spells CASSLFGGSGNTIYF. The DNA of the CDR3 is TGTGCCAGCAGCTTATTCGGGGGGTCGGGAAACACCATATATTTT. The whole variable domain, filled in from reference TRBV11-2 and TRBJ1-3, reads EAGVAQSPRYKIIEKRQSVAFWCNPISGHATLYWYQQILGQGPKLLIQFQNNGVVDDSQLPKDRFSAERLKGVDSTLKIQPAKLEDSAVYLCASSLFGGSGNTIYFGEGSWLTVV.

The chain has TRBV11-3 and TRBJ2-1; 10 bases are a match to TRBD2. V lost 1 base, J lost 6 bases, and 3 bases stayed unmatched. The CDR3 length is 15 residues. Germline assignment: CDR1 SGHNT and CDR2 YENEEA. CDR3 coding DNA: TGTGCCAGCAGCTTAGGACTAGCGGGTTTCAATGAGCAGTTCTTC. This translates into CASSLGLAGFNEQFF.

The chain has TRBV6-5 and TRBJ1-5; 8 bases map to TRBD1. The CDR3 is 15 residues long. Germline V gives CDR1 MNHEY, CDR2 SVGAGI. V lost 2 bases to trimming and J lost 3 bases; unmatched junction nucleotides: 3. CDR3 protein: CASSYGQGFNQPQHF. CDR3 DNA: TGTGCCAGCAGTTACGGACAGGGATTCAATCAGCCCCAGCATTTT.

This chain connects TRBV18 to TRBJ1-2; D remains unclear. In germline, CDR1 is KGHSH, CDR2 LQKENI. CDR3 length equals 16 residues. V lost 3 bases, J lost 4 bases, and 18 bases lay in between. The CDR3 region has the DNA TGTGCCAGCTCACCGACAAGGCTGGACGGACTCTATGGCTACACCTTC. Its protein is CASSPTRLDGLYGYTF.

This chain links TRBV20-1 with TRBJ2-3; TRBD1 agrees at 7 bases. The CDR3 has 11 amino acids. Germline V gene data show CDR1 as DFQATT and CDR2 as SNEGSKA (reference sequence). The ends lost 2 bases at V and 14 bases at J; junction bases unmatched: 7. The CDR3 region is CSARPKTGWYF. The CDR3 nucleotides are TGCAGTGCTAGACCAAAGACAGGGTGGTATTTT.